This T cell receptor (beta chain) is drawn from a study of blood T cells in healthy people across ages. Sample-barcoded 5' priming and a J-beta primer mix drove a second PCR of about 6 to 12 cycles. CDR3-containing paired-end reads numbered at least 2.5 million in each sample. TCRdb used MiXCR to reprocess the 5' RACE reads, holding one entry per CDR3 protein. The repertoire includes some 1.6 million distinct CDR3 sequences, about 31% of them detected once, and 11% sits in the top ten. Study outcomes and limitations: TCR beta diversity correlated strongly with naive T cell percentage. Investigators treated diversity estimates from one million T cells as underestimates. Roughly linear age-related decline in beta diversity appeared, significant by age around 40.

The V end lost 1 base, the J end lost 5 bases, and 12 bases lay between the germline ends. This CDR3 has 14 residues. Germline V gene data show CDR1 as SGHVS and CDR2 as FQNEAQ. As concerns this clonotype: Its antigen is unknown.

The chain has TRBV7-8 and TRBJ2-7; D possibly matches TRBD1 or TRBD2 (5 bases each). The receptor's source is a woman in her thirties in good health. The source material was blood. The DNA for the CDR3 is TGTGCCAGCAGCTTAGTGGTAGGGACCGACGAGCAGTACTTC. This gives the protein CASSLVVGTDEQYF.